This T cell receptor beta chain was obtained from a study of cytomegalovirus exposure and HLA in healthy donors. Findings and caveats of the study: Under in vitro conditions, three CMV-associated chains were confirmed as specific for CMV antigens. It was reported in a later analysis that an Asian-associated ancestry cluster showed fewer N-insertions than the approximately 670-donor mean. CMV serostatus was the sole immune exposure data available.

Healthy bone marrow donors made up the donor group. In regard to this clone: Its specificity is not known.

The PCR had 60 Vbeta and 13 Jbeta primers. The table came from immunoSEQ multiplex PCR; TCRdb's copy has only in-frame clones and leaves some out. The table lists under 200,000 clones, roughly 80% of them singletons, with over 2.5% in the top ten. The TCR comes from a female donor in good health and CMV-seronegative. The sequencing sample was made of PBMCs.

CDR3 DNA: TGTGCCAGCAGTACGCCGGGACAGGAGGCTAACTATGGCTACACCTTC. Residues: CASSTPGQEANYGYTF. The chain is built from TRBV28 and TRBJ1-2, with TRBD1 matching over 8 bases. Losses at the gene ends were 5 bases for V and 0 bases for J; bases not matched to a gene: 8. Germline lookup yields CDR1 MDHEN and CDR2 SYDVKM. The CDR3 is made up of 16 amino acids.